This paragraph covers one TCR beta chain sequence. Its antigen is currently unknown. With 60 Vbeta and 13 Jbeta primers, the PCR was carried out. Here immunoSEQ multiplex PCR was the method, and the copy in TCRdb shows in-frame clones only, minus some. The sample shows about 150,000 clones, 65% to 75% of them seen only once. This entry is derived from a study of cytomegalovirus exposure and HLA in healthy donors. In the study overall: As an earlier analysis found, some 170 million T cells yielded around 110 million unique TCR beta sequences.

This CDR3 has 17 residues. V shed 0 bases, J shed 3 bases, and the junction held 3 bases outside the gene matches. The germline V gene has CDR1 SGHRS and CDR2 YFSETQ. The study, taken as a whole, reports: The authors judged a highly shared variant cluster likely a sequencing artifact. A further, later analysis showed that HLA-associated TCR beta chains (compared with equally common others) were more clonally expanded.

The receptor's source is a man in his 60s in good health and CMV-seronegative. V is TRBV5-1 and J is TRBJ2-3, with 14 positions matching TRBD2. Material: PBMCs. CDR3: CASSLARLAGGTDTQYF. CDR3 nucleotide sequence: TGCGCCAGCAGCTTGGCTCGACTAGCGGGAGGGACAGATACGCAGTATTTT.